Presented here are 10 T cell receptor beta chains from one specimen sequenced in a study of Ad26.COV2.S vaccination and SARS-CoV-2 variants. Libraries were prepared by immunoSEQ multiplex PCR; TCRdb keeps only in-frame clonotypes and omits some of them. There are about 250,000 clones in the sample; about 83% occur only once, and about 2.7% lies in the top ten. The treatment here: around 19 received Ad26.COV2.S at low or high dose, single or two shots; 5 received placebo; per-sample allocation not given. The samples date from day 63 after the first vaccine or placebo injection. The source was peripheral blood, collected in a trial of Ad26.COV2.S vaccine versus placebo. These receptors were collected from a person aged 18 to 65 who received the Ad26.COV2.S COVID-19 vaccine or a placebo.

The gene calls are TRBV6-4 and TRBJ2-2; 9 positions agree with TRBD2. V lost 0 bases, J lost 6 bases, and 2 bases stayed unmatched. The CDR3 runs to 15 residues. CDR1 is MRHNA, CDR2 SNTAGT, per germline. The CDR3, as DNA: TGTGCCAGCAGTGACTCTGTAGCGGGGGCCGGGGAGCTGTTTTTT. This gives the protein CASSDSVAGAGELFF.

The V and J genes are TRBV3-1 (or the pseudogene TRBV3-2) and TRBJ1-3; weak D call: TRBD1 (5 bases). CDR1 and CDR2 from the germline V gene are LGHDT and YNNKEL (reference sequence). V lost 0 bases to trimming and J lost 3 bases, with 15 bases between them. The CDR3 is made up of 17 amino acids. The CDR3 sequence: CASSQERGLRFGNTIYF. CDR3 coding DNA: TGTGCCAGCAGCCAAGAGAGGGGTCTTCGCTTTGGAAACACCATATATTTT.

This chain uses TRBV9 with TRBJ2-3; TRBD2 is a possible D gene (5 bases). Trimming left V 4 bases short and J 2 bases short, with 11 bases between. There are 14 residues in the CDR3. Germline V CDR1 and CDR2: SGDLS, YYNGEE. The CDR3 spells CASSPGVHTDTQYF. CDR3 in DNA: TGTGCCAGCAGCCCCGGGGTACACACAGATACGCAGTATTTT. The full variable domain, with the rest looked up from reference TRBV9 and TRBJ2-3, is DSGVTQTPKHLITATGQRVTLRCSPRSGDLSVYWYQQSLDQGLQFLIQYYNGEERAKGNILERFSAQQFPDLHSELNLSSLELGDSALYFCASSPGVHTDTQYFGPGTRLTVL.

This clone came up a few times. V usage is TRBV7-9 and J usage is TRBJ1-5; D is possibly TRBD1 (5 bases). The germline CDR1 and CDR2 sequences are SEHNR and FQNEAQ (reference sequence). Trimming removed 5 bases at V and 2 bases at J, with 13 bases between. The CDR3 totals 15 residues. Here the CDR3 DNA reads TGTGCCAGCAGCGCGGGACCTGGGGGCAATCAGCCCCAGCATTTT. Translating it yields CASSAGPGGNQPQHF.

This sequence joins TRBV7-2 and TRBJ2-3; 9 positions agree with TRBD1. CDR1 SGHTA and CDR2 FQGNSA come from the germline V gene. This CDR3 contains 14 residues. J gave up 7 bases and V 5 bases, and 7 bases lay outside the gene matches. The DNA for the CDR3 is TGTGCCAGCAGCAGCGGACAGGGGTATTATACGCAGTATTTT. It is translated as CASSSGQGYYTQYF. Supplemented by reference TRBV7-2 and TRBJ2-3, the full variable domain reads GAGVSQSPSNKVTEKGKDVELRCDPISGHTALYWYRQSLGQGLEFLIYFQGNSAPDKSGLPSDRFSAERTGGSVSTLTIQRTQQEDSAVYLCASSSGQGYYTQYFGPGTRLTVL.

V usage is TRBV6-1 and J usage is TRBJ1-1, with D maybe TRBD1 (5 bases). Germline CDR1 and CDR2: MNHNS and SASEGT. Trimming cost V 3 bases and J 0 bases, with 11 bases left between them. The CDR3 is made up of 15 amino acids. The CDR3 spells CASSDPTGLNTEAFF. The CDR3 DNA follows: TGTGCCAGCAGTGATCCCACAGGATTGAACACTGAAGCTTTCTTT.

The rearrangement links TRBV6-5 to TRBJ2-7; D may match TRBD1 or TRBD2 (5 bases each). The ends were cut back, 4 bases at V and 9 bases at J, with 19 bases in the middle. This CDR3 region has 14 residues. CDR1 and CDR2 (germline): MNHEY, SVGAGI. Written as DNA, the CDR3 is TGTGCCAGCAGTTCCCACCGGGACGGTCAAAGGCAGTACGTC. The encoded protein is CASSSHRDGQRQYV.

This rearrangement joins TRBV25-1 to TRBJ1-2, with a weak D call TRBD1 (5 bases). In germline, CDR1 is MGHDK, CDR2 SYGVNS. The ends were cut back, 9 bases at V and 4 bases at J, with 12 bases in the middle. The CDR3 sequence is 12 residues long. The chain's CDR3 is CARPGGGYGYTF. The CDR3 bases are TGTGCCAGACCCGGGGGTGGCTATGGCTACACCTTC.

This chain connects TRBV9 to TRBJ2-3, with 9 nucleotides matching TRBD2. Germline V CDR1 and CDR2: SGDLS, YYNGEE. Germline trimming cut 4 bases from V and 5 bases from J; bases unmatched to any gene: 14. The CDR3 sequence is 17 residues long. The CDR3 bases are TGTGCCAGCAGCCCCTTGACTAGCGGAAAGAGGATAGATACGCAGTATTTT. Translation: CASSPLTSGKRIDTQYF.

The V call is TRBV21-1, the J call TRBJ2-7; the D call of TRBD1 is as the table states it, not checked on the DNA. TRBV21-1 is a pseudogene segment. The CDR3 runs 15 residues. The CDR3, as DNA: TGTGCCACCCCGTTCCCGGACATTCGAGGGGGCGAGCAGTACGTC. Translated: CATPFPDIRGGEQYV.